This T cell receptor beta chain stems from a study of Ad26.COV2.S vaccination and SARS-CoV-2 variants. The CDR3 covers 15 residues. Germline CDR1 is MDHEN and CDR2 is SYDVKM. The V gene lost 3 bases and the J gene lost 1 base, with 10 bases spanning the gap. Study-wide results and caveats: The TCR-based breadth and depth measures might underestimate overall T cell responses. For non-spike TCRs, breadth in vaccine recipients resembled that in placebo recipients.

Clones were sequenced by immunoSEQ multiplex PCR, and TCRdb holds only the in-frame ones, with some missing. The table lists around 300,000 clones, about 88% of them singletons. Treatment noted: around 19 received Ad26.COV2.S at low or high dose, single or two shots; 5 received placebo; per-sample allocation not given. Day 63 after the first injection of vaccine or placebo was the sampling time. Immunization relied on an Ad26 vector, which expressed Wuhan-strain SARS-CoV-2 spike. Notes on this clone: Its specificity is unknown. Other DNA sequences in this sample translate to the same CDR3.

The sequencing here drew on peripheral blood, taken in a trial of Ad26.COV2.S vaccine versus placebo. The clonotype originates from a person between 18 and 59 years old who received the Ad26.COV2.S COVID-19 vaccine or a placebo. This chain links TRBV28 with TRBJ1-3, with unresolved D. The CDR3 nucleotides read TGTGCCAGCAGTTTTGGCACAAGTTCTGGAAACACCATATATTTT. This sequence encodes CASSFGTSSGNTIYF. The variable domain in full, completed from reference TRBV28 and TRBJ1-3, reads DVKVTQSSRYLVKRTGEKVFLECVQDMDHENMFWYRQDPGLGLRLIYFSYDVKMKEKGDIPEGYSVSREKKERFSLILESASTNQTSMYLCASSFGTSSGNTIYFGEGSWLTVV.